This is a list of T cell receptor beta chains from one sample in a study of vaccination effects on CD4 cells after COVID-19. Their antigens are not known. Libraries were prepared by immunoSEQ multiplex PCR; TCRdb keeps only in-frame clonotypes and omits some of them. Of approximately 70,000 clones in the sample, around four fifths were seen once. The sample consisted of CD4+ T cells from PBMCs cultured with HCoV-OC43 spike peptides, taken after COVID-19 vaccination. Source of these receptors: a human donor who received a COVID-19 vaccine. Each CDR3 is given with its conserved first and last residue. The D gene is left open where the match is weak. Some rows mark clone size as missing; the rest say once, few, many or name a class of expanded clone.

clone_size | j_call | cdr3_length | d_call | v_call | cdr3_nt | cdr3_aa
few | TRBJ1-6 | 14 | - | TRBV5-1 | TGCGCCAGCAGTATCGTCCAGGAAGATTCACCCCTCCACTTT | CASSIVQEDSPLHF
- | TRBJ1-2 | 13 | - | TRBV19 | TGTGCCAGTACCTACGCCGGGCGGAGTGGCTACACCTTC | CASTYAGRSGYTF
- | TRBJ1-3 | 16 | - | TRBV30 | TGTGCCTGGAGTCCAGACAGGTCCTACTCTGGAAACACCATATATTTT | CAWSPDRSYSGNTIYF
- | TRBJ1-2 | 12 | - | TRBV12-3/TRBV12-4 | TGTGCCAGCAGACAAGGACGGCGCGGCTACACCTTC | CASRQGRRGYTF
- | TRBJ2-3 | 13 | - | TRBV24-1 | TGTGCCACCAGTGACGGGGCTTTAGATACGCAGTATTTT | CATSDGALDTQYF
- | TRBJ1-5 | 16 | TRBD1 | TRBV28 | TGTGCCAGCAGTTTATTACAGGGGCTAGCCAATCAGCCCCAGCATTTT | CASSLLQGLANQPQHF
few | TRBJ1-1 | 14 | - | TRBV10-2 | TGCGCCAGCAGTGAGTCAGGGGTCCAGCGTGAAGCTTTCTTT | CASSESGVQREAFF
- | TRBJ2-5 | 12 | - | TRBV28 | TGTGCCAGCAAGGAGGTGGTCGGGACCCAGTACTTC | CASKEVVGTQYF
few | TRBJ1-5 | 16 | - | TRBV4-1 | TGCGCCAGCAGCAAAGTAGGAGGGCAGTCTAATCAGCCCCAGCATTTT | CASSKVGGQSNQPQHF
- | TRBJ2-2 | 14 | TRBD1 | TRBV9 | TGTGCCAGCAGGTCTACAGGGGACACCGGGGAGCTGTTTTTT | CASRSTGDTGELFF
- | TRBJ1-4 | 14 | - | TRBV6-5 | TGTGCCAGCTCAGAGGGAGAGACTAATGAAAAACTGTTTTTT | CASSEGETNEKLFF
- | TRBJ1-5 | 13 | - | TRBV9 | TGTGCCAGCAGCGTCGGCCAGAATCAGCCCCAGCATTTT | CASSVGQNQPQHF
- | TRBJ1-4 | 16 | - | TRBV2 | TGTGCCAGCAGTGAATCAACGGTTGCAACTAATGAAAAACTGTTTTTT | CASSESTVATNEKLFF
- | TRBJ1-3 | 15 | - | TRBV6-5 | TGTGCCAGCACCACCTCACTATCTTCTGGAAACACCATATATTTT | CASTTSLSSGNTIYF
- | TRBJ1-2 | 15 | - | TRBV6-2/TRBV6-3 | TGTGCCAGCAGTTACGGGGGCAGGGACAACTATGGCTACACCTTC | CASSYGGRDNYGYTF
- | TRBJ1-2 | 17 | TRBD1 | TRBV28 | TGTGCCAGCAGTTCTCCCCCGGGACAGGGTGGGGCCTATGGCTACACCTTC | CASSSPPGQGGAYGYTF
- | TRBJ1-2 | 15 | - | TRBV18 | TGTGCCAGCTCACCACGTGAGGGGAAATACTATGGCTACACCTTC | CASSPREGKYYGYTF
- | TRBJ1-6 | 12 | - | TRBV5-1 | TGCGCCAGCTGGGATAATAATTCACCCCTCCACTTT | CASWDNNSPLHF
few | TRBJ1-2 | 9 | - | TRBV29-1 | TGCAGCGTTGATCAAGGCTACACCTTC | CSVDQGYTF
- | TRBJ2-6 | 15 | - | TRBV5-6 | TGTGCCAGCACCCGTCTCGCGAGTGGGGCCAACGTCCTGACTTTC | CASTRLASGANVLTF
- | TRBJ1-2 | 14 | TRBD1 | TRBV2 | TGTGCCAGCGGACAGGCGGGGGTGGACTATGGCTACACCTTC | CASGQAGVDYGYTF
- | TRBJ1-6 | 14 | - | TRBV5-6 | TGTGCCAGCAGCGTGGACGGAATTAATTCACCCCTCCACTTT | CASSVDGINSPLHF
- | TRBJ2-3 | 11 | TRBD1 | TRBV29-1 | TGCAGCGTTGCTGGGACAGGGGGCCCGTATTTT | CSVAGTGGPYF
- | TRBJ2-5 | 17 | TRBD2 | TRBV4-2 | TGTGCCAGCAGCCAAGATTTAGCGGGGGCTAGGGGAGAGACCCAGTACTTC | CASSQDLAGARGETQYF